This T cell receptor (beta chain) comes out of a study of shared clonotypes between healthy human individuals. Sequencing was performed with immunoSEQ multiplex PCR; in TCRdb, only in-frame clones are kept and a portion is missing. The table lists under 300,000 clones, about 65% of them singletons. The sequenced sample consisted of memory CD4+ T cells sorted from blood. As for subset: CD45RA-negative fraction. The TCR was taken from a man aged 30 to 39 in good health.

The chain's CDR3 is CASSLAPGQGAYEQYF. The CDR3, as DNA: TGCGCCAGCAGCTTGGCCCCGGGACAGGGGGCCTACGAGCAGTACTTC. The chain has TRBV5-1 and TRBJ2-7, with 11 bases aligning to TRBD1. CDR3 length: 16 amino acids. Germline V gene data show CDR1 as SGHRS and CDR2 as YFSETQ. After removal of 0 bases from V and 2 bases from J, the junction contained 4 bases not matched to a gene.